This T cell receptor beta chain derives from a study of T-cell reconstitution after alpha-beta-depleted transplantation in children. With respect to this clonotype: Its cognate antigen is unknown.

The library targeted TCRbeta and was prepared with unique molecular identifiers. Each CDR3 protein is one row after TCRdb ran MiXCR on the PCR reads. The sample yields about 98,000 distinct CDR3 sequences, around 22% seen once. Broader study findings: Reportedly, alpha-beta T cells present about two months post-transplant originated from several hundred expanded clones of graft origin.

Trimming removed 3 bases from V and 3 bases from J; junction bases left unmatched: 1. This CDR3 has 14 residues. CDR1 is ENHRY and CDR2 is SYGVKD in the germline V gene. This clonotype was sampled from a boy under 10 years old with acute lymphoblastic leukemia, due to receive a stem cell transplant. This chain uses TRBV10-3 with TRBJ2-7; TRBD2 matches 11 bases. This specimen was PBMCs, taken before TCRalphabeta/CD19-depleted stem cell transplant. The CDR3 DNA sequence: TGTGCCATCAGTGAAACTAGCGGGAGCTACGAGCAGTACTTC. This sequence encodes CAISETSGSYEQYF.